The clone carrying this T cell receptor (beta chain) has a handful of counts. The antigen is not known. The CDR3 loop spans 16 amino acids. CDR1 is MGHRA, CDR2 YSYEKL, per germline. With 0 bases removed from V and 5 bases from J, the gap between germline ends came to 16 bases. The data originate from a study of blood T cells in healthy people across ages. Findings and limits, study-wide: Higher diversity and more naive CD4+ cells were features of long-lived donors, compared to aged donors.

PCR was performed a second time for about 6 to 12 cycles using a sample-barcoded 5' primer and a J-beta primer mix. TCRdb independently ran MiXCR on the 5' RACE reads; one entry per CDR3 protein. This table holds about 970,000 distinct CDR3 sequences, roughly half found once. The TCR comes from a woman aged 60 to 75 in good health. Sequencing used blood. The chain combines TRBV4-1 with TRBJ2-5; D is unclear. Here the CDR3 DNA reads TGCGCCAGCAGCCAAGACTCCGGGCCCAGCGAGGAGACCCAGTACTTC. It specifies CASSQDSGPSEETQYF.